The T cell receptor beta chain described here comes from a study of blood T cell repertoires in COVID-19. Study as a whole: Acute and convalescent COVID-19 specimens originated in the United States, Italy and Spain. From T cells, B-cell-depleted T cells, or PBMCs came the material, which was cDNA or gDNA.

This clone was counted a few times. Trimming took 5 bases from V and 0 from J, leaving 14 bases between them. The CDR3 extends over 15 amino acids. The germline V gene encodes CDR1 SGHRS and CDR2 YFSETQ. Authors' analysis steps: From reference gene primer amplification, estimates of nucleated cell counts were derived. Profiling relied on immunoSEQ multiplex PCR, and the TCRdb table lists in-frame clones only, not all of them. V and J calls and clone size follow that table, whereas D and trimming were derived from the DNA. Here the sample spans around 24,000 clones, 75% to 90% being singletons. The genes are TRBV5-1 and TRBJ1-1; D unclear. The sequencing input was peripheral blood. The source is a woman of 80 years or more with acute or convalescent COVID-19. CDR3 sequence: CASRPNPTMNTEAFF. The CDR3 DNA reads TGCGCCAGCAGACCTAATCCAACTATGAACACTGAAGCTTTCTTT. Based on the CDR3 plus reference TRBV5-1 and TRBJ1-1, the full variable domain is KAGVTQTPRYLIKTRGQQVTLSCSPISGHRSVSWYQQTPGQGLQFLFEYFSETQRNKGNFPGRFSGRQFSNSRSEMNVSTLELGDSALYLCASRPNPTMNTEAFFGQGTRLTVV.